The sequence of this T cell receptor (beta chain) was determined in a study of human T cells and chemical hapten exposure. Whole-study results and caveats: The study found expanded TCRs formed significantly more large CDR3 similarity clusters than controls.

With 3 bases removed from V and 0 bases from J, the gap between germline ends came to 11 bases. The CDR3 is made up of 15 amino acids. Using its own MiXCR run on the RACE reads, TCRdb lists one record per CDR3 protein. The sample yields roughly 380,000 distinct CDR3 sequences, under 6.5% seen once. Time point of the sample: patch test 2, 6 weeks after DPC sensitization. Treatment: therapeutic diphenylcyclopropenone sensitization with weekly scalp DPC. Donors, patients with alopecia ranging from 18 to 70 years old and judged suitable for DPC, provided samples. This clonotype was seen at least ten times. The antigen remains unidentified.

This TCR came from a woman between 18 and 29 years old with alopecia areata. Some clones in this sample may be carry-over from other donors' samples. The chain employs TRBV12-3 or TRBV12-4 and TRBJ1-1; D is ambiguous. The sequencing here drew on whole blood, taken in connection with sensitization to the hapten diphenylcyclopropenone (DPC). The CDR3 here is CASSFQVGVNTEAFF. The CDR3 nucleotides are TGTGCCAGCAGTTTTCAGGTAGGCGTGAACACTGAAGCTTTCTTT.